This T cell receptor (beta chain) was sequenced in a study of CD8 T cells in Susac syndrome. RNA amounts of roughly 0.5 to 1 ug underwent reverse transcription with random hexamers. TCRdb analysed the immunoSEQ multiplex PCR reads with MiXCR anew, one entry per CDR3 protein. The sample yields under 90,000 distinct CDR3 sequences, more than 85% seen once. The germline V gene has CDR1 SGHAT and CDR2 FQNNGV. The V gene end was trimmed by 7 bases and the J gene end by 3 bases; junction bases not matched to a gene: 2. This CDR3 region has 16 residues. This chain connects TRBV11-2 to TRBJ2-2; the match to TRBD2 covers 16 bases. The clonotype comes from a human donor with Susac syndrome. Sequenced: CD8+ T cells from PBMCs. The DNA for the CDR3 is TGTGCCAGCACCGGGACTAGCGGGAGGGACACCGGGGAGCTGTTTTTT. Encoded protein: CASTGTSGRDTGELFF. Supplemented by reference TRBV11-2 and TRBJ2-2, the full variable domain reads EAGVAQSPRYKIIEKRQSVAFWCNPISGHATLYWYQQILGQGPKLLIQFQNNGVVDDSQLPKDRFSAERLKGVDSTLKIQPAKLEDSAVYLCASTGTSGRDTGELFFGEGSRLTVL.